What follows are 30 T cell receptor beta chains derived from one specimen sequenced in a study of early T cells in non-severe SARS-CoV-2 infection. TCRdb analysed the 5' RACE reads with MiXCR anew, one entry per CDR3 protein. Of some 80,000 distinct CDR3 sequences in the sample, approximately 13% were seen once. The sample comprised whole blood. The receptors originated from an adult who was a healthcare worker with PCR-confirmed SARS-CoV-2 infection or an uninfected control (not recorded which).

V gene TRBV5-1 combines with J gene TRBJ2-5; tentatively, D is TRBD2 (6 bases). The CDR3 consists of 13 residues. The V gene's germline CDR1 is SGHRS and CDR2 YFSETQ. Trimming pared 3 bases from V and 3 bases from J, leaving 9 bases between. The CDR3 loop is CASSWSSEETQYF. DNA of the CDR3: TGCGCCAGCAGCTGGTCTAGCGAAGAGACCCAGTACTTC.

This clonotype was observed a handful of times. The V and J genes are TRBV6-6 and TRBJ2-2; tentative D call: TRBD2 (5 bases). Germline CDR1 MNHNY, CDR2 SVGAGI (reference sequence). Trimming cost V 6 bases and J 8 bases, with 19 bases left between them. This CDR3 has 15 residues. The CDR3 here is CASSKGTTGGGELFF. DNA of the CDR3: TGTGCCAGCAGCAAAGGCACGACGGGCGGGGGGGAGCTGTTTTTT.

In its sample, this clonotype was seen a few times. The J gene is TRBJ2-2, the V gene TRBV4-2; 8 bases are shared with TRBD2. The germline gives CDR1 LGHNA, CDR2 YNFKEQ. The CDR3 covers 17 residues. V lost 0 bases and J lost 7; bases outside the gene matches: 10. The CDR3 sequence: CASSQDSGGGRIGELFF. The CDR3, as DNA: TGTGCCAGCAGCCAAGATTCTGGCGGGGGGCGGATCGGGGAGCTGTTTTTT.

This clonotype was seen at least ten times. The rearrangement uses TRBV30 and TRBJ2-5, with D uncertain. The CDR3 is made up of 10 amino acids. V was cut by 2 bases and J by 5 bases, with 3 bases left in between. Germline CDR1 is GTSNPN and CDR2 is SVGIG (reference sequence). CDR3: CAWSRETQYF. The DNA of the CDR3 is TGTGCCTGGAGTCGGGAGACCCAGTACTTC.

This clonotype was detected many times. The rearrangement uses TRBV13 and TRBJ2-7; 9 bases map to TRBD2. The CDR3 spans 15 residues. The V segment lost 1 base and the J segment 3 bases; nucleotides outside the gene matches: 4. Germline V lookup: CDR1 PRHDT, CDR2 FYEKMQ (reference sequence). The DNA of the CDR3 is TGTGCCAGCAGCTTAGAGCTAGCGGGACACTACGAGCAGTACTTC. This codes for CASSLELAGHYEQYF.

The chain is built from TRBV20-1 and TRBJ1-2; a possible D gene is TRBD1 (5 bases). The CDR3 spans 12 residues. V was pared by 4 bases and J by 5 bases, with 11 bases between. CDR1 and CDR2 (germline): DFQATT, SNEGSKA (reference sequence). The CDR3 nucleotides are TGCAGTGCTACAGGGAATGGGTATGGCTACACCTTC. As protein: CSATGNGYGYTF.

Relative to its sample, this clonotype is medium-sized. DNA of the CDR3: TGTGCCAGCAGGTCGGACCGGGGAGCTTTAGATACGCAGTATTTT. Translation gives CASRSDRGALDTQYF. This rearrangement joins TRBV2 to TRBJ2-3; D may be TRBD2 (5 bases). The V end was cut by 6 bases, the J end by 5 bases, with 18 bases between. Germline lookup yields CDR1 SNHLY and CDR2 FYNNEI. The CDR3 extends over 15 amino acids.

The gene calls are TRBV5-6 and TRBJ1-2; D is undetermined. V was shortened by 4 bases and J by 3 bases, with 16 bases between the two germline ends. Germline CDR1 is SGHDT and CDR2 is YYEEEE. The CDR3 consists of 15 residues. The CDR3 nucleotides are TGTGCCAGCAGCCGACGGACCGAAAGAGACTATGGCTACACCTTC. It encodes CASSRRTERDYGYTF.

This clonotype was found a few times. The CDR3 DNA reads as TGTGCCAGCAGCCAACACAGCTCTGGAAACACCATATATTTT. Its translation: CASSQHSSGNTIYF. The chain links TRBV14 to TRBJ1-3; the D is unclear. The V end was cut by 2 bases, the J end by 0 bases, with 5 bases between. Germline values: CDR1 SGHDN, CDR2 FVKESK. The CDR3 is 14 residues long.

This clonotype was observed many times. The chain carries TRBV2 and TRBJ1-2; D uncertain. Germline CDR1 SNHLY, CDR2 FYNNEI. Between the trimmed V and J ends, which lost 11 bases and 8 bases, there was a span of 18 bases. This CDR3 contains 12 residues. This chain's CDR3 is CAQSRGGRGYTF. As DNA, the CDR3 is TGTGCCCAAAGCCGCGGCGGGAGAGGCTACACCTTC.

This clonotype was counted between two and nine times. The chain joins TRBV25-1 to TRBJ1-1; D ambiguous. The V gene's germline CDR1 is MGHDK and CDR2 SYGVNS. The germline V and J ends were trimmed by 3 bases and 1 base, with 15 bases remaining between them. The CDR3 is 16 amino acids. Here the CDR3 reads CASSDAYSPGNTEAFF. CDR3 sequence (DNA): TGTGCCAGCAGTGATGCCTACTCTCCGGGGAACACTGAAGCTTTCTTT.

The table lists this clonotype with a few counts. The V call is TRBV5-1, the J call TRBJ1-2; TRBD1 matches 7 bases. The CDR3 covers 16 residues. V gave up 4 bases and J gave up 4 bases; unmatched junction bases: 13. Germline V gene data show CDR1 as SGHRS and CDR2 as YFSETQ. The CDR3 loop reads CASSPDRTPGGYGYTF. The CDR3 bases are TGCGCCAGCAGCCCGGACAGGACTCCAGGGGGCTATGGCTACACCTTC.

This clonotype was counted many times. CDR3 coding DNA: TGTGCCAGCAGTACCGGGACAGGGTCGGACACCGGGGAGCTGTTTTTT. Translating gives CASSTGTGSDTGELFF. The J gene is TRBJ2-2, the V gene TRBV12-3 or TRBV12-4; 9 bases align to TRBD1. This CDR3 is 16 amino acids long. V lost 5 bases to trimming and J lost 3 bases; unmatched junction nucleotides: 7.

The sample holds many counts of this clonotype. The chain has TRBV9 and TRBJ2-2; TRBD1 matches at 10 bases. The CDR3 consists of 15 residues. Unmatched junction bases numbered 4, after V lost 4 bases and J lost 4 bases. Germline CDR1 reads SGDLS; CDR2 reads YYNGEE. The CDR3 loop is CASSPRTGGTGELFF. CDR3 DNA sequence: TGTGCCAGCAGCCCCAGGACAGGGGGCACCGGGGAGCTGTTTTTT. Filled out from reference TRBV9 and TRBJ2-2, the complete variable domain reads DSGVTQTPKHLITATGQRVTLRCSPRSGDLSVYWYQQSLDQGLQFLIQYYNGEERAKGNILERFSAQQFPDLHSELNLSSLELGDSALYFCASSPRTGGTGELFFGEGSRLTVL.

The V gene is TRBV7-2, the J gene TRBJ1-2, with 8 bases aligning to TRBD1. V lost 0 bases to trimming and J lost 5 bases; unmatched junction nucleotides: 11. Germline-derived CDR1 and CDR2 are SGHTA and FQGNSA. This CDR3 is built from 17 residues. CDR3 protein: CASSLASLQGAFYGYTF. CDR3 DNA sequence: TGTGCCAGCAGCTTAGCGTCCCTTCAGGGGGCGTTTTATGGCTACACCTTC.

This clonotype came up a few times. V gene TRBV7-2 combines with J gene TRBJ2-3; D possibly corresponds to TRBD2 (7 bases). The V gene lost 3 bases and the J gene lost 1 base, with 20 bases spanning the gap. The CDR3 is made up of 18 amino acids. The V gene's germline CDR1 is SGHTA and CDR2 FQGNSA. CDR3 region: CASSFARFGGGRTDTQYF. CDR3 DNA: TGTGCCAGCAGCTTCGCCCGATTTGGGGGGGGGCGCACAGATACGCAGTATTTT.

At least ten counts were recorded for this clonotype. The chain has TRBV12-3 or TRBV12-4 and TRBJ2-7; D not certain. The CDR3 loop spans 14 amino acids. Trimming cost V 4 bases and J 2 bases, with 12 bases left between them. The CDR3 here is CASSSSTGPYEQYF. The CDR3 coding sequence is TGTGCCAGCAGTTCCTCGACGGGCCCCTACGAGCAGTACTTC.

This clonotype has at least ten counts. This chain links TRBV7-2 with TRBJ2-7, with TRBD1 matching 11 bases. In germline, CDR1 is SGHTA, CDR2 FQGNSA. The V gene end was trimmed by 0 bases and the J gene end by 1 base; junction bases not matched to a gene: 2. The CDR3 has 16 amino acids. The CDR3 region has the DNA TGTGCCAGCAGCTTAGCGGACAGGGGGCCTTCCTACGAGCAGTACTTC. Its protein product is CASSLADRGPSYEQYF.

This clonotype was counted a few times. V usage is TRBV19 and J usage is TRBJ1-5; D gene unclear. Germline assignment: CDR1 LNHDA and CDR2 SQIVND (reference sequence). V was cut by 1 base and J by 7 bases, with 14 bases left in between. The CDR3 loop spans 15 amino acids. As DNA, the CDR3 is TGTGCCAGTAGTATAGTGGGCGGTTCGCGGCAGCCCCAGCATTTT. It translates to CASSIVGGSRQPQHF.

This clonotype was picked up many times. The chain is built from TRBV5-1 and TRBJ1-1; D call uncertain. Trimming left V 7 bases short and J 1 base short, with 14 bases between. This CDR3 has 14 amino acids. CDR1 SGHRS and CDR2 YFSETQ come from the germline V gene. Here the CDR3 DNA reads TGCGCCAGCCGGAGGACCACGGGGAACACTGAAGCTTTCTTT. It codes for CASRRTTGNTEAFF.

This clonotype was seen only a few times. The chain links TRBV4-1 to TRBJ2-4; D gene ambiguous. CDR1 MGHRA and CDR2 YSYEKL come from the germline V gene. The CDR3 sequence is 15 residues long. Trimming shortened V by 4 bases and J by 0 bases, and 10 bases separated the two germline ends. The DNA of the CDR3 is TGCGCCAGCAGCCCCGGGCCTGTAGCCAAAAACATTCAGTACTTC. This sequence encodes CASSPGPVAKNIQYF.

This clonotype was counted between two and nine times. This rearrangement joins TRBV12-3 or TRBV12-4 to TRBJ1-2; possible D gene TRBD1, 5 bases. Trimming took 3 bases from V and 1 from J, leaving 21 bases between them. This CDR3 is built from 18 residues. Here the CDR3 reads CASSFLPPGRVVNYGYTF. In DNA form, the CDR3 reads TGTGCCAGCAGTTTTCTCCCGCCAGGGAGGGTGGTTAACTATGGCTACACCTTC.

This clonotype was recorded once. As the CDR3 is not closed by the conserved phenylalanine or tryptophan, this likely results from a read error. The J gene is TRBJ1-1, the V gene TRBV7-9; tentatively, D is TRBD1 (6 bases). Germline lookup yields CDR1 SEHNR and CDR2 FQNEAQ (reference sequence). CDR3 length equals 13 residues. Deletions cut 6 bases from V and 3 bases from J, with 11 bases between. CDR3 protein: CASSRGQYTEAFL. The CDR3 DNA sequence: TGTGCCAGCAGTCGAGGACAGTACACTGAAGCTTTCCTT.

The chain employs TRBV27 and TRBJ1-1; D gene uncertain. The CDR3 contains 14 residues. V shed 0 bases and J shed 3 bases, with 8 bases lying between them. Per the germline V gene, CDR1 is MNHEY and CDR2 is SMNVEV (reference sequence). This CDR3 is CASSLSWVYTEAFF. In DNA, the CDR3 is TGTGCCAGCAGTTTATCTTGGGTGTACACTGAAGCTTTCTTT.

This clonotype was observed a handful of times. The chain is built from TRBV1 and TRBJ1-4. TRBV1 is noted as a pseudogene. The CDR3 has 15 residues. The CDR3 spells CTSSPRRGYKEKLFF. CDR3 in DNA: TGCACCAGCAGCCCTCGGAGGGGCTATAAAGAAAAACTGTTTTTT.

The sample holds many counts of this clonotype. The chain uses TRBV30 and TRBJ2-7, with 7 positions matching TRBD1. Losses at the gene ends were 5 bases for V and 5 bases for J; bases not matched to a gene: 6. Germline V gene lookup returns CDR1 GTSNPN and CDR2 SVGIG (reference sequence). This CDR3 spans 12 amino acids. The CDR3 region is CAWLGQTHEQYF. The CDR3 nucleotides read TGTGCCTGGCTGGGACAGACCCACGAGCAGTACTTC.

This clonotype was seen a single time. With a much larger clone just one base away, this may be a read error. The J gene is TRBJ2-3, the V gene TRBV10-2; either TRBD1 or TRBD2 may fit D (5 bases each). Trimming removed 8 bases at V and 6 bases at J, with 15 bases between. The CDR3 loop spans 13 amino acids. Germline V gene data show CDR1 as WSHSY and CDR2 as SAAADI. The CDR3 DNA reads TGCGCCAGCTCCGACTGGGGGTCGGATACGCAGTATTTT. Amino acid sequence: CASSDWGSDTQYF.

The CDR3 sequence is CASSREMGGLGNQPQHF. In nucleotides, the CDR3 is TGTGCCAGCAGTCGTGAGATGGGGGGACTGGGCAATCAGCCCCAGCATTTT. This chain links TRBV6-6 with TRBJ1-5; tentative D call: TRBD1 (5 bases). Germline CDR1 MNHNY, CDR2 SVGAGI (reference sequence). Trimming removed 5 bases at V and 2 bases at J, with 19 bases between. The CDR3 loop spans 17 amino acids.

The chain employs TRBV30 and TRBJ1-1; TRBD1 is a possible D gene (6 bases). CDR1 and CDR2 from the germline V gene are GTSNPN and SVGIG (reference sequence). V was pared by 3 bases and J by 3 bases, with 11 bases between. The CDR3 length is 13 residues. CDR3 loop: CAWRQGLDTEAFF. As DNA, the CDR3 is TGTGCCTGGAGACAGGGTCTGGACACTGAAGCTTTCTTT.

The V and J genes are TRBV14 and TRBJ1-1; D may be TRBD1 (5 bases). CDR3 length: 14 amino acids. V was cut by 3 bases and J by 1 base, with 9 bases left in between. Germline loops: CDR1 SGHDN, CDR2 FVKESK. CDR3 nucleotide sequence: TGTGCCAGCAGCCAGGTAGACAGGAACACTGAAGCTTTCTTT. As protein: CASSQVDRNTEAFF.